This T cell receptor (beta chain) was retrieved from a study of blood T cell repertoires in COVID-19. For the study at large: Sources were T cells, B-cell-depleted T cells, or PBMCs; the material itself was cDNA or gDNA.

Repertoires were generated with immunoSEQ multiplex PCR, while TCRdb's copy carries only in-frame clones and drops some. The sample has about 140,000 clones; 84% are singletons. Germline V gene sequence: CDR1 MDHEN, CDR2 SYDVKM. The length of the CDR3 is 14 residues. Trimming cost V 9 bases and J 6 bases, with 17 bases left between them. The Seattle patients joined while their infection was active and were tracked longitudinally afterward. This rearrangement joins TRBV28 to TRBJ1-4; D remains ambiguous. The clonotype was recovered from a man aged 30 to 45 with COVID-19, enrolled during active disease. The sample was peripheral blood. CDR3 residues: CASFPGRVDEKLFF. The CDR3 DNA follows: TGTGCCAGTTTCCCGGGAAGGGTTGATGAAAAACTGTTTTTT.